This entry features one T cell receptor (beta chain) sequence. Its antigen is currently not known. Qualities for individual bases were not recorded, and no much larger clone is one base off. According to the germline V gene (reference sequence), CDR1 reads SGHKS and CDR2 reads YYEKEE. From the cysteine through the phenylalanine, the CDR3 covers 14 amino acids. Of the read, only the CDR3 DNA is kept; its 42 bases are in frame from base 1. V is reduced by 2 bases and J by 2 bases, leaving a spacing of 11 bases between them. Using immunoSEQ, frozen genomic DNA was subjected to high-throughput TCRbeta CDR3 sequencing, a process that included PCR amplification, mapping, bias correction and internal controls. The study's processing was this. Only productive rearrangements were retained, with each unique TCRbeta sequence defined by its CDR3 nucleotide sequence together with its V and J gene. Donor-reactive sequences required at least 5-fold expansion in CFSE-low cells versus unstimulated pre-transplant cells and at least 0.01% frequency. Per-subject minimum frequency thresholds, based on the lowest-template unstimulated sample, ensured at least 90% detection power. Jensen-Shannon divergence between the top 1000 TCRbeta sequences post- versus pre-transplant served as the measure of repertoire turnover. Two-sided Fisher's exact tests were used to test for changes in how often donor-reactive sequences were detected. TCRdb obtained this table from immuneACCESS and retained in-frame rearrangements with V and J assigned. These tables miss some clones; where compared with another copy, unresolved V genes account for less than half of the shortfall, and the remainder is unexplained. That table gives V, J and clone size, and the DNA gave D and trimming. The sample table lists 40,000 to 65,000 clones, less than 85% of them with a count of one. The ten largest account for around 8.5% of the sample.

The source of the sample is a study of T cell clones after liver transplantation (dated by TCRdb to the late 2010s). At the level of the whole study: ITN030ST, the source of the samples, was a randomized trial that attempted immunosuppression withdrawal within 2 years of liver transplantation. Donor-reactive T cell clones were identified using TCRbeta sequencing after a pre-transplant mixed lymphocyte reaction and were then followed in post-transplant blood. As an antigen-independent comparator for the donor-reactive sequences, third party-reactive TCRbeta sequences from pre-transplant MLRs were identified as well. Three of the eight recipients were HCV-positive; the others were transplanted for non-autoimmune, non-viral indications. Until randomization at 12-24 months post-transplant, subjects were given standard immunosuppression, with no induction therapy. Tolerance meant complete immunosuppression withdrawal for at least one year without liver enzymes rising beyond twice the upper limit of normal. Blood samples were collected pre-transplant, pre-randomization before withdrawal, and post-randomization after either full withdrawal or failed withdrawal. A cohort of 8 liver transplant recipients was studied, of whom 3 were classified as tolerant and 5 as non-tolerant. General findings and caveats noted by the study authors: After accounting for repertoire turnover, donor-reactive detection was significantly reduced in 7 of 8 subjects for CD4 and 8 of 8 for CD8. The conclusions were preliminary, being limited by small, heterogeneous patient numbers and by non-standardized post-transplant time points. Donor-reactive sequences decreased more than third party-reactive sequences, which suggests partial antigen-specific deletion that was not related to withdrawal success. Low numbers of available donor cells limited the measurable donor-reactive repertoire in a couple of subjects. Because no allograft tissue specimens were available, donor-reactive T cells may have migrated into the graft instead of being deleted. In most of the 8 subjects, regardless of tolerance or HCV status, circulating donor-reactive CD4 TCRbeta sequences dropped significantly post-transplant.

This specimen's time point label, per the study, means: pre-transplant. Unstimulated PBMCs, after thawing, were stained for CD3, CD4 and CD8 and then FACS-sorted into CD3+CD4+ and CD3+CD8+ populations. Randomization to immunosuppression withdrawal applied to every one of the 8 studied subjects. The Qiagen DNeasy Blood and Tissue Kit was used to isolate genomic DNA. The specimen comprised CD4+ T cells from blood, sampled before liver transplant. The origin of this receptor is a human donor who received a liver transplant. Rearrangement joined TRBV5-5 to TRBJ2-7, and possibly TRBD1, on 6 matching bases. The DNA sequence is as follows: TGTGCCAGCAGCTTCGGGACAAGGACCTACGAGCAGTACTTC. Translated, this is CASSFGTRTYEQYF.